Listed here is a single T cell receptor beta chain. No antigen is known for it. This sample is drawn from a study of cytomegalovirus exposure and HLA in healthy donors. Study-wide results and caveats: Relative to equally common others, HLA-associated TCR beta chains showed greater clonal expansion in a later analysis. V- and J-gene trimming of TCR beta was linked (in a later analysis) to a missense DCLRE1C variant. Relative to the approximately 700-donor mean, N-insertions were reportedly fewer in an Asian-associated ancestry cluster in a later analysis. Sequencing likely generated an artifact that appeared as a cluster of highly shared sequence variants.

The study ran its PCR with 60 Vbeta and 13 Jbeta primers. Using immunoSEQ multiplex PCR, the repertoire was profiled, and TCRdb retains in-frame clones only, with some absent. The sample gives under 200,000 clones, 65% to 90% of which show up once; about 1.9% is in the top ten. CDR1 SGHTA and CDR2 FQGNSA come from the germline V gene. The CDR3 consists of 13 residues. V was pared by 7 bases and J by 4 bases, with 6 bases of the junction left unmatched. The receptor's source is a human donor in good health. The sequenced material came from PBMCs. J is TRBJ1-2 and V is TRBV7-2, with 7 bases lining up with TRBD1. The CDR3 coding sequence is TGTGCCAGCATCACGACAGGGCCCTATGGCTACACCTTC. It specifies CASITTGPYGYTF.